These 24 T cell receptor beta chains originate from one sample sequenced in a study of blood T cell repertoires in COVID-19. The table came from immunoSEQ multiplex PCR; TCRdb's copy has only in-frame clones and leaves some out. The sample lists hundreds of thousands of clones; more than 70% were seen once. Specimen: PBMCs or T cells enriched from blood (not recorded which). The origin of the receptors is a woman aged 45 to 65 who had recovered from COVID-19.

The chain employs TRBV7-8 and TRBJ1-6; D uncertain. This CDR3 has 15 residues. Germline V gene sequence: CDR1 SGHVS, CDR2 FQNEAQ. Trimming stripped 5 bases from V and 4 bases from J, with 12 bases between. DNA of the CDR3: TGTGCCAGCAGCCGAGTCTGGCATTATAATTCACCCCTCCACTTT. Translated, it gives CASSRVWHYNSPLHF.

This chain links TRBV18 with TRBJ1-5, with 8 bases fitting TRBD1. The CDR3 loop spans 16 amino acids. Germline lookup yields CDR1 KGHSH and CDR2 LQKENI. Losses at the gene ends were 0 bases for V and 2 bases for J; bases not matched to a gene: 3. This CDR3 is CASSPPGTGRNQPQHF. The CDR3, as DNA: TGTGCCAGCTCACCACCGGGGACAGGTCGCAATCAGCCCCAGCATTTT. Based on the CDR3 plus reference TRBV18 and TRBJ1-5, the full variable domain is NAGVMQNPRHLVRRRGQEARLRCSPMKGHSHVYWYRQLPEEGLKFMVYLQKENIIDESGMPKERFSAEFPKEGPSILRIQQVVRGDSAAYFCASSPPGTGRNQPQHFGDGTRLSIL.

The chain combines TRBV7-8 with TRBJ1-5, with D unresolved. The CDR3 contains 15 residues. The germline gives CDR1 SGHVS, CDR2 FQNEAQ. With 7 bases removed from V and 4 bases from J, the gap between germline ends came to 17 bases. CDR3 coding DNA: TGTGCCAGCAACCCTATCGAAACAGATAATCAGCCCCAGCATTTT. Its translation: CASNPIETDNQPQHF. Variable domain in full (rest from reference TRBV7-8 and TRBJ1-5): GAGVSQSPRYKVAKRGQDVALRCDPISGHVSLFWYQQALGQGPEFLTYFQNEAQLDKSGLPSDRFFAERPEGSVSTLKIQRTQQEDSAVYLCASNPIETDNQPQHFGDGTRLSIL.

The gene calls are TRBV6-6 and TRBJ2-2; a possible D gene is TRBD1 (6 bases). This CDR3 region has 15 residues. Germline V lookup: CDR1 MNHNY, CDR2 SVGAGI (reference sequence). V lost 7 bases and J lost 1, with 13 bases in between. The CDR3: CASTPAGVNTGELFF. The CDR3 DNA is TGTGCCAGCACCCCCGCAGGGGTGAACACCGGGGAGCTGTTTTTT.

The chain is built from TRBV6-4 and TRBJ2-1, with a tentative D call TRBD2 (6 bases). V lost 2 bases, J lost 12 bases, and 14 bases lay in between. Per the germline V gene, CDR1 is MRHNA and CDR2 is SNTAGT. This CDR3 has 13 amino acids. The CDR3 DNA is TGTGCCAGCAGTGACCAGGCGGGGATGAGGCAGTTCTTC. Encoded protein: CASSDQAGMRQFF.

This chain uses TRBV5-1 with TRBJ2-1; possibly TRBD2 for D (6 bases). This CDR3 contains 15 residues. Germline lookup yields CDR1 SGHRS and CDR2 YFSETQ. V lost 5 bases, J lost 7 bases, and 19 bases lay in between. The CDR3 DNA is TGCGCCAGCAGTTTAGCGGAGGAGGCTGGGAATGAGCAGTTCTTC. Protein: CASSLAEEAGNEQFF.

The CDR3 region has the DNA TGCGCCAGCAGCCTCGGGACTAACTATGGCTACACCTTC. Translated, it gives CASSLGTNYGYTF. The chain carries TRBV4-3 and TRBJ1-2, with D unresolved. Trimming took 4 bases from V and 0 from J, leaving 6 bases between them. The V gene's germline CDR1 is LGHNA and CDR2 YSLEER. The CDR3 extends over 13 amino acids.

This rearrangement joins TRBV30 to TRBJ2-5, with 9 bases aligning to TRBD2. The CDR3 spans 14 residues. Trimming removed 3 bases from V and 5 bases from J; junction bases left unmatched: 7. The V gene's germline CDR1 is GTSNPN and CDR2 SVGIG (reference sequence). CDR3 DNA: TGTGCCTGGAGAATTAGCGGGAGCGGGGAGACCCAGTACTTC. This codes for CAWRISGSGETQYF. Drawing the rest from reference TRBV30 and TRBJ2-5, the complete variable domain is SQTIHQWPATLVQPVGSPLSLECTVEGTSNPNLYWYRQAAGRGLQLLFYSVGIGQISSEVPQNLSASRPQDRQFILSSKKLLLSDSGFYLCAWRISGSGETQYFGPGTRLLVL.

V gene TRBV4-1 combines with J gene TRBJ2-2; 8 nucleotides agree with TRBD2. With 1 base clipped from V and 2 bases from J, the junction kept 15 bases outside the gene matches. This CDR3 is built from 20 residues. CDR1 MGHRA and CDR2 YSYEKL come from the germline V gene. The DNA for the CDR3 is TGCGCCAGCAGCCAAGGGAGTAGCGGGATTATGGAAGACAACACCGGGGAGCTGTTTTTT. It codes for CASSQGSSGIMEDNTGELFF.

This chain uses TRBV28 with TRBJ1-2; 8 bases map to TRBD1. The CDR3 is 13 residues long. V lost 5 bases to trimming and J lost 8 bases; unmatched junction nucleotides: 7. Germline CDR1 MDHEN, CDR2 SYDVKM. As DNA, the CDR3 is TGTGCCAGCAGTATGGACAGGGTAAGAGGCTACACCTTC. It is translated as CASSMDRVRGYTF.

V is TRBV7-2 and J is TRBJ2-7; weak D call: TRBD1 (5 bases). CDR3 length equals 13 residues. Trimming pared 2 bases from V and 3 bases from J, leaving 8 bases between. Germline-derived CDR1 and CDR2 are SGHTA and FQGNSA. CDR3 loop: CASSLKTGYEQYF. The CDR3 DNA sequence: TGTGCCAGCAGCTTAAAAACAGGCTACGAGCAGTACTTC.

The chain couples TRBV14 to TRBJ2-2; D may be TRBD1 (5 bases). The ends were cut back, 2 bases at V and 5 bases at J, with 12 bases in the middle. This CDR3 comprises 15 residues. Germline CDR1 reads SGHDN; CDR2 reads FVKESK. CDR3 bases: TGTGCCAGCAGCCAATCTGGACACACTACCGGGGAGCTGTTTTTT. Translating gives CASSQSGHTTGELFF.

CDR3 bases: TGTGCCAGCAGCCAAGGACAGTATACTGAAGCTTTCTTT. This translates into CASSQGQYTEAFF. J is TRBJ1-1 and V is TRBV3-1 (or the pseudogene TRBV3-2); D might be TRBD1 (5 bases). V was trimmed by 1 base and J by 5 bases, leaving 8 bases between them. The germline CDR1 and CDR2 sequences are LGHDT and YNNKEL (reference sequence). The CDR3 loop spans 13 amino acids.

The genes are TRBV4-1 and TRBJ1-2, with 7 nucleotides matching TRBD1. V gave up 1 base and J gave up 4 bases; unmatched junction bases: 6. The germline gives CDR1 MGHRA, CDR2 YSYEKL. The CDR3 is 15 amino acids. CDR3 DNA sequence: TGCGCCAGCAGCCAAGGGAGGGGACAGACCTATGGCTACACCTTC. Protein: CASSQGRGQTYGYTF.

The V gene is TRBV5-1, the J gene TRBJ2-3; 9 bases align to TRBD1. The CDR3 loop spans 16 amino acids. Germline V gene data show CDR1 as SGHRS and CDR2 as YFSETQ. The junction had 6 bases not matched to a gene; V was cut back by 2 bases and J by 2 bases. The DNA of the CDR3 is TGCGCCAGCAGCTTACCGGGACAGGGATCCACAGATACGCAGTATTTT. This sequence encodes CASSLPGQGSTDTQYF. The full variable domain, in which reference TRBV5-1 and TRBJ2-3 provide the parts outside the CDR3, is KAGVTQTPRYLIKTRGQQVTLSCSPISGHRSVSWYQQTPGQGLQFLFEYFSETQRNKGNFPGRFSGRQFSNSRSEMNVSTLELGDSALYLCASSLPGQGSTDTQYFGPGTRLTVL.

The chain couples TRBV7-2 to TRBJ1-1; D ambiguous. Per germline, CDR1 SGHTA and CDR2 FQGNSA. Between the trimmed V and J ends, which lost 2 bases and 6 bases, there was a span of 13 bases. The CDR3 is 14 residues long. DNA for the CDR3: TGTGCCAGCAGCTTACAGGCGGGCCGGGCTGAAGCTTTCTTT. The encoded protein is CASSLQAGRAEAFF.

This clone was observed a single time. This sequence joins TRBV28 and TRBJ1-1; the match to TRBD1 covers 8 bases. Germline V lookup: CDR1 MDHEN, CDR2 SYDVKM. V lost 6 bases to trimming and J lost 11 bases; unmatched junction nucleotides: 5. The CDR3 is 11 amino acids. The CDR3 DNA follows: TGTGCCAGCAGCGGACAGGGTTGGGCTTTCTTT. Its translation is CASSGQGWAFF. Full variable domain (remainder filled in from reference TRBV28 and TRBJ1-1): DVKVTQSSRYLVKRTGEKVFLECVQDMDHENMFWYRQDPGLGLRLIYFSYDVKMKEKGDIPEGYSVSREKKERFSLILESASTNQTSMYLCASSGQGWAFFGQGTRLTVV.

The rearrangement links TRBV25-1 to TRBJ1-2, with a weak D call TRBD1 (5 bases). The V end lost 2 bases, the J end lost 4 bases, and 11 bases lay between the germline ends. Germline V gives CDR1 MGHDK, CDR2 SYGVNS. This CDR3 is 14 amino acids long. For the CDR3, the DNA is TGTGCCAGCAGTGAAAGGGGTAGCCCCTATGGCTACACCTTC. Translating gives CASSERGSPYGYTF.

The CDR3 bases are TGCGCCAGCAGCCAAGATGTAGGCAGGAGAAACACCATATATTTT. It encodes CASSQDVGRRNTIYF. This chain links TRBV4-1 with TRBJ1-3; no definite D call. Deletions cut 0 bases from V and 5 bases from J, with 11 bases between. This CDR3 comprises 15 residues. Germline CDR1 is MGHRA and CDR2 is YSYEKL.

V is TRBV3-1 (or the pseudogene TRBV3-2) and J is TRBJ2-1; D is uncertain. Germline-derived CDR1 and CDR2 are LGHDT and YNNKEL (reference sequence). The CDR3 is 16 amino acids. V gave up 0 bases and J gave up 0 bases, with 9 bases separating them. CDR3 amino acids: CASSQDPYASYNEQFF. CDR3 coding DNA: TGTGCCAGCAGCCAAGATCCCTACGCCTCCTACAATGAGCAGTTCTTC.

The rearrangement uses TRBV3-1 (or the pseudogene TRBV3-2) and TRBJ1-1, with TRBD1 identical over 8 bases. The CDR3 has 16 residues. CDR1 is LGHDT and CDR2 is YNNKEL in the germline V gene (reference sequence). V trimming: 2 bases; J trimming: 2 bases; junction bases outside the gene matches: 7. CDR3 bases: TGTGCCAGCAGCCAACCCCGGACAGGGTCAAACACTGAAGCTTTCTTT. Protein sequence: CASSQPRTGSNTEAFF.

The chain combines TRBV7-2 with TRBJ2-7; 9 positions agree with TRBD2. Germline values: CDR1 SGHTA, CDR2 FQGNSA. J was trimmed by 9 bases and V by 2 bases; bases with no gene match: 17. The CDR3 spans 17 residues. CDR3 coding DNA: TGTGCCAGCAGCTTACCCCTAGCGGGGCGTCCTGGGTCAGGGCAGTACTTC. This sequence encodes CASSLPLAGRPGSGQYF. Drawing the rest from reference TRBV7-2 and TRBJ2-7, the complete variable domain is GAGVSQSPSNKVTEKGKDVELRCDPISGHTALYWYRQSLGQGLEFLIYFQGNSAPDKSGLPSDRFSAERTGGSVSTLTIQRTQQEDSAVYLCASSLPLAGRPGSGQYFGPGTRLTVT.

This clone appeared a few times. J is TRBJ2-2 and V is TRBV5-6, with TRBD1 as a possible D gene (6 bases). The V gene lost 0 bases and the J gene lost 1 base, with 7 bases spanning the gap. Per germline, CDR1 SGHDT and CDR2 YYEEEE. The CDR3 contains 15 residues. CDR3 DNA: TGTGCCAGCAGCTTGGGGGGGCGGAACACCGGGGAGCTGTTTTTT. It encodes CASSLGGRNTGELFF.

Here the CDR3 reads CASSYSEARNQPQHF. In DNA form, the CDR3 reads TGTGCCAGCAGTTACTCGGAGGCCCGAAATCAGCCCCAGCATTTT. The J gene is TRBJ1-5, the V gene TRBV6-2 or TRBV6-3; D uncertain. This CDR3 region has 15 residues. The germline gives CDR1 MNHEY, CDR2 SVGEGT. V was shortened by 0 bases and J by 4 bases, with 10 bases between the two germline ends.